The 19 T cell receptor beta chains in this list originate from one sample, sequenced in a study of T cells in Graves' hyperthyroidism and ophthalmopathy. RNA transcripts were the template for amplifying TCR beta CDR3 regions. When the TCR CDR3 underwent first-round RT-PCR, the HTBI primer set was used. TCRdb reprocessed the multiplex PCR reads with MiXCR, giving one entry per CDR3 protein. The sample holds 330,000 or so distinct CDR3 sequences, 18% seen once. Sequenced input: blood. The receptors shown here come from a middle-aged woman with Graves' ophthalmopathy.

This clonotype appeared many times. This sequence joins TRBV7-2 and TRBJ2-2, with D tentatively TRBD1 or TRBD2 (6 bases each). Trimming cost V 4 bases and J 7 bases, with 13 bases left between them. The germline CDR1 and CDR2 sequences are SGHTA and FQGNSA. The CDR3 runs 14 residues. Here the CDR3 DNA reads TGTGCCAGCAGCTCAAGACTAGGGGGCGGGGAGCTGTTTTTT. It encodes CASSSRLGGGELFF. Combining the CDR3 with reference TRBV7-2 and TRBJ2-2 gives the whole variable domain GAGVSQSPSNKVTEKGKDVELRCDPISGHTALYWYRQSLGQGLEFLIYFQGNSAPDKSGLPSDRFSAERTGGSVSTLTIQRTQQEDSAVYLCASSSRLGGGELFFGEGSRLTVL.

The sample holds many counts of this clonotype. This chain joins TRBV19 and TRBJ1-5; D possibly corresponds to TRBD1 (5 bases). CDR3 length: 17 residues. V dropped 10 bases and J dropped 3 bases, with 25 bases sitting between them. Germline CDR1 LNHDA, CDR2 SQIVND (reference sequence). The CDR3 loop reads CATQMRSGGVHNQPQHF. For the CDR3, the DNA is TGTGCCACCCAAATGAGGTCGGGAGGGGTACACAATCAGCCCCAGCATTTT.

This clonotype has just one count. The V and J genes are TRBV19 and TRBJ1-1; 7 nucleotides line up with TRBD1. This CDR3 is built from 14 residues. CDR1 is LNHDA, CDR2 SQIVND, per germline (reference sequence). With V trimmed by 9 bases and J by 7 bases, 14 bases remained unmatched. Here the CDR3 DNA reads TGTGCCAGCTCGATGGTATCAGGGGGAATTGAAGCTTTCTTT. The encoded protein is CASSMVSGGIEAFF.

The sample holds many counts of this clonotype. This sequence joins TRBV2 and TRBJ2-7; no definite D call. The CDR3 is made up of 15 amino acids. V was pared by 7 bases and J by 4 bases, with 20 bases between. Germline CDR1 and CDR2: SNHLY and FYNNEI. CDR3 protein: CASTYGRGELYEQYF. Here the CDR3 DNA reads TGTGCCAGCACCTATGGCAGAGGAGAGTTATACGAGCAGTACTTC.

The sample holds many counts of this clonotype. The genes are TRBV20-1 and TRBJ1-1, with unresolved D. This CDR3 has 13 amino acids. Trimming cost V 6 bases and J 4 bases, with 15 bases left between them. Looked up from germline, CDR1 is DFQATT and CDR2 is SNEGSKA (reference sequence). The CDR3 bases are TGCAGTGCACAACTCCCTAGGGCCACTGAAGCTTTCTTT. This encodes CSAQLPRATEAFF.

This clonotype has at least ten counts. In DNA form, the CDR3 reads TGCAGTGCTCGGGTGGCGGGAAACATTCAGTACTTC. Translation: CSARVAGNIQYF. The V gene is TRBV20-1, the J gene TRBJ2-4, with D maybe TRBD2 (5 bases). The CDR3 contains 12 residues. In germline, CDR1 is DFQATT, CDR2 SNEGSKA (reference sequence). V was trimmed by 5 bases and J by 6 bases, leaving 11 bases between them.

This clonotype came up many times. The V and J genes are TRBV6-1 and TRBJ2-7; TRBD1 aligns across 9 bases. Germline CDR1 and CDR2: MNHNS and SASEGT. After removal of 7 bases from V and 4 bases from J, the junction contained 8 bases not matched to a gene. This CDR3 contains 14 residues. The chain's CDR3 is CASKGTGFVYEQYF. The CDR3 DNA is TGTGCCAGCAAGGGGACAGGGTTTGTATACGAGCAGTACTTC.

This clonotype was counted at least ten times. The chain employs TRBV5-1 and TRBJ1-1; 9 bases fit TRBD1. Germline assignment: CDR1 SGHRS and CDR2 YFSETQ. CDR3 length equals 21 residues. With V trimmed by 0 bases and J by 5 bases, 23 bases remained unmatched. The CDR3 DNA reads TGCGCCAGCAGCTTGGTGCGGGGGACAGGGTTTAAATCCGAAGGTGGGACTGAAGCTTTCTTT. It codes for CASSLVRGTGFKSEGGTEAFF.

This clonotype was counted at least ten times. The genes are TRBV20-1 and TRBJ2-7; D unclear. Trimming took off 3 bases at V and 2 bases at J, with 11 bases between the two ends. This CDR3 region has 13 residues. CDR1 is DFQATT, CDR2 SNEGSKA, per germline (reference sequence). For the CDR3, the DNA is TGCAGTGCTAGTGCGCGCGAACCCTACGAGCAGTACTTC. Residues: CSASAREPYEQYF.

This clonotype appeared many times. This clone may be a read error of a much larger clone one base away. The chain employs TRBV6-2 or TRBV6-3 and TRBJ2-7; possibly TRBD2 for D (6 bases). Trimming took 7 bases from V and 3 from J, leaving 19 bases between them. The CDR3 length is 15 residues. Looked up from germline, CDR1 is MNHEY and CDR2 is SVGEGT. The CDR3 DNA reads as TGTGCCAGCACCGGGACTGGCCGAGGATACTACGAGCAGTACTTC. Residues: CASTGTGRGYYEQYF.

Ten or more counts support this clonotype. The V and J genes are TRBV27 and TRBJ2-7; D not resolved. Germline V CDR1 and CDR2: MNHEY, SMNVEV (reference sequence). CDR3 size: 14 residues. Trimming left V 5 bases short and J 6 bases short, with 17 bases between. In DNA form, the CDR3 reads TGTGCCAGCAGTACTCTCGCTGTGATCGCCGAGCAGTACTTC. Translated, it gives CASSTLAVIAEQYF.

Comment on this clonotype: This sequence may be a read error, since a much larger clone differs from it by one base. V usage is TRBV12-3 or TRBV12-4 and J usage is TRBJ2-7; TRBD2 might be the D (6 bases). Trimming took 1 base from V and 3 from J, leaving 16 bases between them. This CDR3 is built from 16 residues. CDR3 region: CASSLGSSVARYEQYF. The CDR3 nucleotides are TGTGCCAGCAGTTTAGGGTCTAGCGTAGCCCGCTACGAGCAGTACTTC.

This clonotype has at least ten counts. CDR3 in DNA: TGTGCCAGCCCGTATTGGGGGGGACAGGGGGAAGATGAAGCTTTCTTT. Protein sequence: CASPYWGGQGEDEAFF. The chain recombines TRBV9 with TRBJ1-1; 11 bases align to TRBD1. Germline V gene lookup returns CDR1 SGDLS and CDR2 YYNGEE. This CDR3 is built from 16 residues. V was pared by 7 bases and J by 7 bases, with 15 bases of the junction left unmatched.

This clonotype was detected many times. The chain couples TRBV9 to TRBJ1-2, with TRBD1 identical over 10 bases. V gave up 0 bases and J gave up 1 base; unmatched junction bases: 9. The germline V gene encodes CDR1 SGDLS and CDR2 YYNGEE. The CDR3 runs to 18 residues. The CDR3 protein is CASSVDPTGGSLNYGYTF. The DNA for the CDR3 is TGTGCCAGCAGCGTAGACCCGACAGGGGGCTCGCTTAACTATGGCTACACCTTC.

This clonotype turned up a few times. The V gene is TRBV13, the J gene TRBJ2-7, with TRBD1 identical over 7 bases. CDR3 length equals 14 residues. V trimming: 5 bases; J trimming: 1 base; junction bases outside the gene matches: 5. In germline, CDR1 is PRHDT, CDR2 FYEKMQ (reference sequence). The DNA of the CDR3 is TGTGCCAGCAGCAATGACAGGGTTTCCTACGAGCAGTACTTC. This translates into CASSNDRVSYEQYF.

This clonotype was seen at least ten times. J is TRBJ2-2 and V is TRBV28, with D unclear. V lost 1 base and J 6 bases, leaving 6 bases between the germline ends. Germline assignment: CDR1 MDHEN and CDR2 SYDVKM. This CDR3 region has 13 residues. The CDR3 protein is CASSLFKPGELFF. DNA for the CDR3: TGTGCCAGCAGTTTATTTAAGCCCGGGGAGCTGTTTTTT.

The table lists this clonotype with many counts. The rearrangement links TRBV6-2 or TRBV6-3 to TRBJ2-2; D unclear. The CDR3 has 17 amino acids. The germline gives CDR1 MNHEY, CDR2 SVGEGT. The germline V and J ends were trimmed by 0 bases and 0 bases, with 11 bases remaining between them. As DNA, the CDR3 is TGTGCCAGCAGTTACTCGAAGGCGATCCCGAACACCGGGGAGCTGTTTTTT. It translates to CASSYSKAIPNTGELFF.

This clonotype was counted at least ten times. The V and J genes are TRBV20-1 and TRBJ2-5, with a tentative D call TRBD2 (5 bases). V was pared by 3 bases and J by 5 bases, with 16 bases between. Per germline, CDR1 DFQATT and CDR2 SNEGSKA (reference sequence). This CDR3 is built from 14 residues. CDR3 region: CSARLRAWMETQYF. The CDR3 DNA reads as TGCAGTGCTAGGTTGAGGGCCTGGATGGAGACCCAGTACTTC.

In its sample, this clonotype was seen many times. CDR3 residues: CASSLTADTQYF. Written as DNA, the CDR3 is TGTGCCAGCAGTCTGACAGCGGACACGCAGTACTTC. This chain uses TRBV12-3 or TRBV12-4 with TRBJ2-7; either TRBD1 or TRBD2 may fit D (5 bases each). V lost 5 bases and J 9 bases, leaving 14 bases between the germline ends. This CDR3 contains 12 residues.